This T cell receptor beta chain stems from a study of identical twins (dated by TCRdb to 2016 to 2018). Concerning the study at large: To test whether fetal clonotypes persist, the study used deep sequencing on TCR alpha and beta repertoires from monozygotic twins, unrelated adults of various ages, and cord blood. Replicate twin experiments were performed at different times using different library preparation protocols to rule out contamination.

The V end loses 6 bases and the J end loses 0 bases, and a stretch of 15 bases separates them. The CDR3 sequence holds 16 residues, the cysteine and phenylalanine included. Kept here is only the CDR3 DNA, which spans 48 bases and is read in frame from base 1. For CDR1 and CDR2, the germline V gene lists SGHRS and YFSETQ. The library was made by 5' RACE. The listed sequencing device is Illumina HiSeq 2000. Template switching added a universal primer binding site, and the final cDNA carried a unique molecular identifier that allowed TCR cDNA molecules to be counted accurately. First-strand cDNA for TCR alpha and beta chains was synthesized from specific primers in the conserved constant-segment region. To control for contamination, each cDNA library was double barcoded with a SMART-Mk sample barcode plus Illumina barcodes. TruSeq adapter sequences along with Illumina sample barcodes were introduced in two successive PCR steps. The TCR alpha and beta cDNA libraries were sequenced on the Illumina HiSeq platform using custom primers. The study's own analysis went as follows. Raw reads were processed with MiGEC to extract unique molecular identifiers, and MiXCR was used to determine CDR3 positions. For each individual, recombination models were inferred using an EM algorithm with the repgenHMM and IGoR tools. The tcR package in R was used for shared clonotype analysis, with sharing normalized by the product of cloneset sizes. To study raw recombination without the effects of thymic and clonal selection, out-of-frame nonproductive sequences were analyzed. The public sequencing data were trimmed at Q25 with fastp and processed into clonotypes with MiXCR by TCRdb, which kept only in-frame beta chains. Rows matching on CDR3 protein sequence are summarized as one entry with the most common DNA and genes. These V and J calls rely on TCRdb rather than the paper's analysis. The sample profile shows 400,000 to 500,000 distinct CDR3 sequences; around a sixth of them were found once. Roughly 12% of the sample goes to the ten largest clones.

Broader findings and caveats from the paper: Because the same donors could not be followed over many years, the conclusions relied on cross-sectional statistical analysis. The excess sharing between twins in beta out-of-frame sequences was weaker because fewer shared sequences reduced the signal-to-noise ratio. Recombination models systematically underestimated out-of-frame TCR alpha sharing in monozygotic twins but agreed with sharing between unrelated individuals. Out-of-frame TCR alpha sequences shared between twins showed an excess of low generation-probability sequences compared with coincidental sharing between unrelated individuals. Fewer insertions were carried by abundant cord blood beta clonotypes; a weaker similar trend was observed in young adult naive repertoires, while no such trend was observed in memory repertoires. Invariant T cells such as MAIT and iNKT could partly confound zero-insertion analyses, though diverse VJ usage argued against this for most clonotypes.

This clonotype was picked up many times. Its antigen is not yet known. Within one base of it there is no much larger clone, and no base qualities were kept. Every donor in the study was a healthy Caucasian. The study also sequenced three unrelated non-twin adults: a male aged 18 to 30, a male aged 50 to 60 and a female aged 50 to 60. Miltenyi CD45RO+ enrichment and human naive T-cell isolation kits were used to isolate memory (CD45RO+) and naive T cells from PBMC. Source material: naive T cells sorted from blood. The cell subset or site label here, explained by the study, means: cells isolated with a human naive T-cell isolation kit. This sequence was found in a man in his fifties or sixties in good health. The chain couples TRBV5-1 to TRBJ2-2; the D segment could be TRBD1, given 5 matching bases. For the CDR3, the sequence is CASKSSGQSNTGELFF. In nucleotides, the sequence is TGCGCCAGCAAGTCCTCCGGACAATCGAACACCGGGGAGCTGTTTTTT.